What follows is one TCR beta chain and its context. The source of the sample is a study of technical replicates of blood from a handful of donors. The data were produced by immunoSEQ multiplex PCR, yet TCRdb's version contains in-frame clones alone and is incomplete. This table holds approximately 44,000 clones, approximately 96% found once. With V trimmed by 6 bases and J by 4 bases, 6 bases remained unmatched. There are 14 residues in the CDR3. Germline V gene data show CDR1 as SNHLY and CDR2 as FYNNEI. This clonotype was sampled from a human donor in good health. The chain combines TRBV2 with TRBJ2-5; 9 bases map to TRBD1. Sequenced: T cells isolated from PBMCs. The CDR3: CASSYGQGSETQYF. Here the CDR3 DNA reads TGTGCCAGCAGCTACGGACAGGGGTCAGAGACCCAGTACTTC. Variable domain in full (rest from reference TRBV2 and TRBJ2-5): EPEVTQTPSHQVTQMGQEVILRCVPISNHLYFYWYRQILGQKVEFLVSFYNNEISEKSEIFDDQFSVERPDGSNFTLKIRSTKLEDSAMYFCASSYGQGSETQYFGPGTRLLVL.